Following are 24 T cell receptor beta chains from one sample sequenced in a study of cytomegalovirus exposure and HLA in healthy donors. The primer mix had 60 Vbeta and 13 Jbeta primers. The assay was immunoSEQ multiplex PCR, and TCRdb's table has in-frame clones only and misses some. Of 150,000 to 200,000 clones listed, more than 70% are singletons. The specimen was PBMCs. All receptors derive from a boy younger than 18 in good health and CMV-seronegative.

This CDR3 reads CASGVGGSGGYTF. CDR3 sequence (DNA): TGTGCTAGTGGGGTTGGGGGGTCCGGTGGCTACACCTTC. The chain combines TRBV12-5 with TRBJ1-2; D is perhaps TRBD1 (5 bases). V was shortened by 6 bases and J by 7 bases, with 15 bases between the two germline ends. Germline CDR1 is LGHNT and CDR2 is FRNRAP. This CDR3 has 13 amino acids.

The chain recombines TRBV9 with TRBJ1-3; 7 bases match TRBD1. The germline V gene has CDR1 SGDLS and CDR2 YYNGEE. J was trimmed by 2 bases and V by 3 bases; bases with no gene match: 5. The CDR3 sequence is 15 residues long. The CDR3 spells CASSETGDPGNTIYF. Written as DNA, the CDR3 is TGTGCCAGCAGCGAAACAGGGGACCCTGGAAACACCATATATTTT.

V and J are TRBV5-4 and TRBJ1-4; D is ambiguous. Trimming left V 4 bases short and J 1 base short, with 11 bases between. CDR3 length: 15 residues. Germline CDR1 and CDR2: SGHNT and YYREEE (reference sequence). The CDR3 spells CASSPVPGTNEKLFF. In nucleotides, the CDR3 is TGTGCCAGCAGCCCCGTCCCGGGAACTAATGAAAAACTGTTTTTT.

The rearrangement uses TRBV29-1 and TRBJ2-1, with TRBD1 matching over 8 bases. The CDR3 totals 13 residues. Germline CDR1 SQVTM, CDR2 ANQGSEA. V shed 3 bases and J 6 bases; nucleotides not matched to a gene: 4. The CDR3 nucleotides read TGCAGCGTTGAGAGGGACAGGCGCAATGAGCAGTTCTTC. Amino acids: CSVERDRRNEQFF.

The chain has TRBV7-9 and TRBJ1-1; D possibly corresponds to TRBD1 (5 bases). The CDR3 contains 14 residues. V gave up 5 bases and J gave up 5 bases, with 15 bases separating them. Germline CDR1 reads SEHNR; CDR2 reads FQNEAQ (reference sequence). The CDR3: CASSTEHGGTEAFF. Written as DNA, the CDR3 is TGTGCCAGCAGCACCGAACACGGGGGGACTGAAGCTTTCTTT.

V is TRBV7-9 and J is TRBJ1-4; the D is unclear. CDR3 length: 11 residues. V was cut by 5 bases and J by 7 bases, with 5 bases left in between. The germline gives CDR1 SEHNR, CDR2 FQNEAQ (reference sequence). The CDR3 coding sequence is TGTGCCAGCAGCGTCGGTGAAAAACTGTTTTTT. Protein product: CASSVGEKLFF. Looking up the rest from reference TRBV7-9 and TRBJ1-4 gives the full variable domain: DTGVSQNPRHKITKRGQNVTFRCDPISEHNRLYWYRQTLGQGPEFLTYFQNEAQLEKSRLLSDRFSAERPKGSFSTLEIQRTEQGDSAMYLCASSVGEKLFFGSGTQLSVL.

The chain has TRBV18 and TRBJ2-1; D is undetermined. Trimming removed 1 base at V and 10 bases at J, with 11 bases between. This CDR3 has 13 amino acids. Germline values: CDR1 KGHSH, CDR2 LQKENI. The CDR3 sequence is CASSPLGQLEQFF. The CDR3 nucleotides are TGTGCCAGCTCACCACTGGGTCAACTAGAGCAGTTCTTC.

The CDR3: CASSGGRYNEQFF. The CDR3 DNA follows: TGTGCCAGCAGCGGGGGTAGATACAATGAGCAGTTCTTC. This chain uses TRBV27 with TRBJ2-1, with a possible D match to TRBD2 (6 bases). The V end was cut by 6 bases, the J end by 4 bases, with 10 bases between. The CDR3 runs to 13 residues. Germline lookup yields CDR1 MNHEY and CDR2 SMNVEV (reference sequence).

The CDR3 loop is CASSLKRVAGGTDTQYF. For the CDR3, the DNA is TGTGCCAGCAGCTTAAAAAGGGTAGCGGGGGGGACAGATACGCAGTATTTT. This chain connects TRBV7-2 to TRBJ2-3, with 11 bases that match TRBD2. The CDR3 length is 17 residues. Trimming at V came to 2 bases and at J to 3 bases, leaving 7 bases not matched to a gene. The V gene's germline CDR1 is SGHTA and CDR2 FQGNSA. Using reference TRBV7-2 and TRBJ2-3 for the parts outside the CDR3, the full variable domain is GAGVSQSPSNKVTEKGKDVELRCDPISGHTALYWYRQSLGQGLEFLIYFQGNSAPDKSGLPSDRFSAERTGGSVSTLTIQRTQQEDSAVYLCASSLKRVAGGTDTQYFGPGTRLTVL.

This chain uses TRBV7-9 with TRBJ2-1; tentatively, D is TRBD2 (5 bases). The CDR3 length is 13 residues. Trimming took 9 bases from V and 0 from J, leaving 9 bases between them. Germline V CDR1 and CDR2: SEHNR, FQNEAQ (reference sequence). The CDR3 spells CASRDSSYNEQFF. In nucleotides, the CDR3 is TGTGCCAGTCGGGATAGCTCCTACAATGAGCAGTTCTTC.

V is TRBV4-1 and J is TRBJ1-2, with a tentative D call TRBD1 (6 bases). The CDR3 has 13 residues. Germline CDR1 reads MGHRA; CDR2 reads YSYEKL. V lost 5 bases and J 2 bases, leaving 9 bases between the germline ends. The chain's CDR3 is CASSSDRNYGYTF. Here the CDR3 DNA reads TGCGCCAGCAGCTCCGACAGGAACTATGGCTACACCTTC.

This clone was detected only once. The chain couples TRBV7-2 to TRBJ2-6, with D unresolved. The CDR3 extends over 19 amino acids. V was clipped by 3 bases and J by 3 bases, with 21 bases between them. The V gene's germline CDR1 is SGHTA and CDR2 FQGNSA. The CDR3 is CASSLVSAFLSRGANVLTF. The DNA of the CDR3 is TGTGCCAGCAGCTTGGTGTCTGCGTTCTTATCTCGTGGGGCCAACGTCCTGACTTTC.

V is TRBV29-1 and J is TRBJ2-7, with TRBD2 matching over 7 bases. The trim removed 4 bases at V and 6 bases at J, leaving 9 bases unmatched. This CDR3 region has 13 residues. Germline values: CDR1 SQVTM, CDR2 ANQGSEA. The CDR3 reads CSVVAGERSEQYF. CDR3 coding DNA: TGCAGCGTTGTGGCGGGAGAGCGCTCCGAGCAGTACTTC.

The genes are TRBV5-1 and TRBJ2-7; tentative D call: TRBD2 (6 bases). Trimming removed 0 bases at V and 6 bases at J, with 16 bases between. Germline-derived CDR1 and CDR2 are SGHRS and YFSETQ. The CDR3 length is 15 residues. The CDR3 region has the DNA TGCGCCAGCAGCTTGGAGGGGACTTTGAGGGGCGAGCAGTACTTC. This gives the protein CASSLEGTLRGEQYF.

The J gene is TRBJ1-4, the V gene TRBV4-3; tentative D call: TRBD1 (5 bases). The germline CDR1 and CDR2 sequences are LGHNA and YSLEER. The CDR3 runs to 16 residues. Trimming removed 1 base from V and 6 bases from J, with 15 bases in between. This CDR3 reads CASSQGMGRVDEKLFF. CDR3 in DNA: TGCGCCAGCAGCCAAGGGATGGGCAGGGTTGATGAAAAACTGTTTTTT.

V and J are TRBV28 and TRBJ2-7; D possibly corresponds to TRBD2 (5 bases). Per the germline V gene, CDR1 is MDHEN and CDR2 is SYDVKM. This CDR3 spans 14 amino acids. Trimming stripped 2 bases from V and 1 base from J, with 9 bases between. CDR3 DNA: TGTGCCAGCAGTTTAGGTCGGGATTCCTACGAGCAGTACTTC. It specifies CASSLGRDSYEQYF. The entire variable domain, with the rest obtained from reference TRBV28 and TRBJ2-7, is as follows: DVKVTQSSRYLVKRTGEKVFLECVQDMDHENMFWYRQDPGLGLRLIYFSYDVKMKEKGDIPEGYSVSREKKERFSLILESASTNQTSMYLCASSLGRDSYEQYFGPGTRLTVT.

The CDR3 region has the DNA TGCGCCAGCACCCCAAGGGGGGGGAGCAGTCCCTACGAGCAGTACTTC. It encodes CASTPRGGSSPYEQYF. This chain connects TRBV5-1 to TRBJ2-7; TRBD2 might be the D (7 bases). From germline, CDR1 is SGHRS and CDR2 YFSETQ. Trimming pared 6 bases from V and 2 bases from J, leaving 21 bases between. The CDR3 sequence is 16 residues long.

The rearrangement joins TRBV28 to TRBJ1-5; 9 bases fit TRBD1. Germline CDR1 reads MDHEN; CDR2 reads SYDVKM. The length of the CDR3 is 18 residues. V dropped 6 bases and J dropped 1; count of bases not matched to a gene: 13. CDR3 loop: CASRPGTGNFGSNQPQHF. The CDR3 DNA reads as TGTGCCAGCAGGCCCGGGACAGGGAATTTCGGGAGCAATCAGCCCCAGCATTTT. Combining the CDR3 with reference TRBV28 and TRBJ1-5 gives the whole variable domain DVKVTQSSRYLVKRTGEKVFLECVQDMDHENMFWYRQDPGLGLRLIYFSYDVKMKEKGDIPEGYSVSREKKERFSLILESASTNQTSMYLCASRPGTGNFGSNQPQHFGDGTRLSIL.

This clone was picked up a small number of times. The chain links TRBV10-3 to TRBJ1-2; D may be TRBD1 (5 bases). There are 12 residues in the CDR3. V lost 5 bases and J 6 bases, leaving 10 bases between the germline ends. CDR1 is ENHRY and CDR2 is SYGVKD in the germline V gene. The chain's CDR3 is CAISWGGDGYTF. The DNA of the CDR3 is TGTGCCATCAGTTGGGGGGGAGATGGCTACACCTTC.

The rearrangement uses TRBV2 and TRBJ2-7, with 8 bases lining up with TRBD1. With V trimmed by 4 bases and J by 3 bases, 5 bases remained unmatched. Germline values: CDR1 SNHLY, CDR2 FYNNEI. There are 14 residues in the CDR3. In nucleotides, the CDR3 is TGTGCCAGCAGTGGGAGCAGGGGGCTCTACGAGCAGTACTTC. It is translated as CASSGSRGLYEQYF.

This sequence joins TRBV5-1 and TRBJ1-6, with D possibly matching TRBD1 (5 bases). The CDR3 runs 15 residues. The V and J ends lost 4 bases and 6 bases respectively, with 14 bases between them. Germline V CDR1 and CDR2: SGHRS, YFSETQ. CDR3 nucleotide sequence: TGCGCCAGCAGCGAGGACAACGGGGGTAATTCACCCCTCCACTTT. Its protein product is CASSEDNGGNSPLHF.

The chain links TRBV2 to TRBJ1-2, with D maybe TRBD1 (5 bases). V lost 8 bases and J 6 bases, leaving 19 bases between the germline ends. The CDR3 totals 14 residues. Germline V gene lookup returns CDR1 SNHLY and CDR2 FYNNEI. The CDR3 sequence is CASALTDGGNGYTF. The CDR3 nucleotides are TGTGCCAGCGCCCTTACGGACGGGGGGAATGGCTACACCTTC.

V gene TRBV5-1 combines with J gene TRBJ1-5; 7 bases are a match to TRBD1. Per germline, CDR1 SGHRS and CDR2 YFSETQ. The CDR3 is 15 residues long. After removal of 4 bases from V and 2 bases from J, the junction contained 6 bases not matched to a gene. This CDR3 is CASSPTGDGNQPQHF. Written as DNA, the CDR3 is TGCGCCAGCAGCCCTACAGGGGACGGCAATCAGCCCCAGCATTTT.

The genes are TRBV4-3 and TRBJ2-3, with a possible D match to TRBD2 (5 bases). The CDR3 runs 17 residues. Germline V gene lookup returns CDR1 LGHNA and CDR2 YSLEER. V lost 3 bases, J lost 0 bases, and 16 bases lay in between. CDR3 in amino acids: CASSQDPSGASTDTQYF. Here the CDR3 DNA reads TGCGCCAGCAGCCAGGACCCAAGCGGTGCTAGCACAGATACGCAGTATTTT.